This T cell receptor beta chain was sequenced during a study of blood T cell repertoires in COVID-19. Study information: Nucleic acid was either cDNA or gDNA, and it came from T cells, B-cell-depleted T cells, or PBMCs.

The V and J ends lost 1 base and 8 bases respectively, with 5 bases between them. The CDR3 spans 12 residues. In germline, CDR1 is MGHRA, CDR2 YSYEKL. Participant-reported clinical history was the basis for cohort assignment. Sequencing used immunoSEQ multiplex PCR; TCRdb keeps in-frame clones, though not all of them. The sample contains some 300,000 clones, under 90% of which appear only once. The specimen sequenced was PBMCs or T cells enriched from blood (not recorded which). The clonotype comes from a woman between 50 and 59 years old who had been exposed to COVID-19. The chain is built from TRBV4-1 and TRBJ2-2; D not resolved. The CDR3 protein is CASSQVIGELFF. DNA of the CDR3: TGCGCCAGCAGCCAAGTAATAGGGGAGCTGTTTTTT.